These 21 T cell receptor beta chains share one sample of origin, sequenced in a study of long-term antiretroviral therapy in people with HIV. Version v3.0 of the immunoSEQ assay was performed at survey level. Data came from immunoSEQ multiplex PCR; TCRdb stores just in-frame clones and leaves some out. The sample carries tens of thousands of clones, over 75% recorded once. The source was unsorted PBMCs, collected about 5.2 years after starting antiretroviral therapy. These receptors were obtained from a woman aged 35 to 49 with HIV.

The chain joins TRBV4-1 to TRBJ1-5; D is ambiguous. This CDR3 has 15 residues. V lost 4 bases to trimming and J lost 4 bases, with 14 bases between them. CDR1 MGHRA and CDR2 YSYEKL come from the germline V gene. The chain's CDR3 is CASSRDPGENQPQHF. The CDR3 DNA follows: TGCGCCAGCAGCCGAGACCCAGGAGAGAATCAGCCCCAGCATTTT.

This chain joins TRBV10-3 and TRBJ1-2; no reliable D call. The germline CDR1 and CDR2 sequences are ENHRY and SYGVKD. This CDR3 contains 12 residues. V was cut by 0 bases and J by 5 bases, with 4 bases left in between. The CDR3: CAISESGYGYTF. The CDR3 bases are TGTGCCATCAGTGAGTCAGGGTATGGCTACACCTTC.

The chain carries TRBV27 and TRBJ2-1; the D gene is possibly TRBD1 (5 bases). Trimming pared 4 bases from V and 1 base from J, leaving 14 bases between. The CDR3 runs 16 residues. Per germline, CDR1 MNHEY and CDR2 SMNVEV (reference sequence). The CDR3 nucleotides read TGTGCCAGCAGTTCCCAATCGACAGCGTCCTACAATGAGCAGTTCTTC. Protein sequence: CASSSQSTASYNEQFF.

The CDR3 is CASSEIDSGNTIYF. The CDR3 bases are TGTGCCAGCAGTGAAATAGACTCTGGAAACACCATATATTTT. The rearrangement links TRBV6-1 to TRBJ1-3; no clear D. The length of the CDR3 is 14 residues. Germline lookup yields CDR1 MNHNS and CDR2 SASEGT. V lost 2 bases, J lost 0 bases, and 5 bases lay in between.

The CDR3 loop reads CASSLVGYGYTF. The CDR3, as DNA: TGTGCCAGCAGTTTAGTAGGCTATGGCTACACCTTC. The chain is built from TRBV6-1 and TRBJ1-2, with D unresolved. This CDR3 has 12 residues. Trimming took 5 bases from V and 4 from J, leaving 8 bases between them. The germline V gene has CDR1 MNHNS and CDR2 SASEGT.

V and J are TRBV2 and TRBJ1-2; D is possibly TRBD1 (6 bases). The germline V gene has CDR1 SNHLY and CDR2 FYNNEI. V was cut by 9 bases and J by 6 bases, with 14 bases left in between. This CDR3 has 12 residues. The CDR3 DNA reads TGTGCCAGTATACAGGGTACGGATGGCTACACCTTC. It specifies CASIQGTDGYTF.

This clone was observed a single time. This chain connects TRBV11-2 to TRBJ2-6; perhaps TRBD1 as D (6 bases). Germline loops: CDR1 SGHAT, CDR2 FQNNGV. This CDR3 contains 15 residues. V was clipped by 1 base and J by 2 bases, with 6 bases between them. CDR3 amino acids: CASSLAGAGANVLTF. The CDR3 DNA reads TGTGCCAGCAGCTTAGCAGGGGCTGGGGCCAACGTCCTGACTTTC.

The CDR3 sequence: CASSSTGNEEPQHF. For the CDR3, the DNA is TGCGCCAGCAGCTCGACAGGGAACGAGGAGCCCCAGCATTTT. The chain combines TRBV5-1 with TRBJ1-5; the match to TRBD1 covers 7 bases. The V gene end was trimmed by 3 bases and the J gene end by 8 bases; junction bases not matched to a gene: 8. The CDR3 is 14 residues long. Germline assignment: CDR1 SGHRS and CDR2 YFSETQ.

The chain links TRBV11-3 to TRBJ2-7; 7 nucleotides align to TRBD1. The V gene end was trimmed by 5 bases and the J gene end by 0 bases; junction bases not matched to a gene: 4. This CDR3 comprises 14 residues. The germline CDR1 and CDR2 sequences are SGHNT and YENEEA. The CDR3 loop reads CASSPDRFSYEQYF. CDR3 coding DNA: TGTGCCAGCAGCCCGGACAGGTTCTCCTACGAGCAGTACTTC.

The genes are TRBV9 and TRBJ2-5; 9 bases are a match to TRBD1. The CDR3 extends over 17 amino acids. The V and J ends lost 0 bases and 2 bases, in that order; junction bases with no gene match: 8. CDR1 is SGDLS and CDR2 is YYNGEE in the germline V gene. The CDR3 region is CASSVAIGGQGQETQYF. CDR3 coding DNA: TGTGCCAGCAGCGTAGCTATAGGGGGACAGGGACAAGAGACCCAGTACTTC.

The rearrangement joins TRBV5-1 to TRBJ2-5; D unclear. This CDR3 region has 15 residues. In germline, CDR1 is SGHRS, CDR2 YFSETQ. Trimming left V 1 base short and J 2 bases short, with 12 bases between. In DNA, the CDR3 is TGCGCCAGCAGCTTGTACGAGCCTTCACAAGAGACCCAGTACTTC. This codes for CASSLYEPSQETQYF. The whole variable domain, filled in from reference TRBV5-1 and TRBJ2-5, reads KAGVTQTPRYLIKTRGQQVTLSCSPISGHRSVSWYQQTPGQGLQFLFEYFSETQRNKGNFPGRFSGRQFSNSRSEMNVSTLELGDSALYLCASSLYEPSQETQYFGPGTRLLVL.

The V gene is TRBV30, the J gene TRBJ2-7; D is possibly TRBD1 (6 bases). The V end was cut by 0 bases, the J end by 2 bases, with 20 bases between. Germline V gene data show CDR1 as GTSNPN and CDR2 as SVGIG (reference sequence). CDR3 length: 17 residues. The CDR3 spells CAWSVGHTLGAAYEQYF. DNA of the CDR3: TGTGCCTGGAGTGTAGGGCACACTTTGGGGGCTGCCTACGAGCAGTACTTC.

V usage is TRBV6-5 and J usage is TRBJ1-1; 10 bases are shared with TRBD1. The trim removed 8 bases at V and 4 bases at J, leaving 7 bases unmatched. Germline values: CDR1 MNHEY, CDR2 SVGAGI. This CDR3 has 14 amino acids. The CDR3 loop reads CASSDRGEGTEAFF. The CDR3 DNA follows: TGTGCCAGCTCGGACAGGGGGGAGGGCACTGAAGCTTTCTTT.

The rearrangement uses TRBV30 and TRBJ1-1; D is undetermined. V was trimmed by 0 bases and J by 5 bases, leaving 10 bases between them. Germline V gene data show CDR1 as GTSNPN and CDR2 as SVGIG (reference sequence). This CDR3 spans 13 amino acids. CDR3 residues: CAWSVQGWTEAFF. The CDR3 DNA sequence: TGTGCCTGGAGTGTACAAGGCTGGACTGAAGCTTTCTTT.

The rearrangement links TRBV11-3 to TRBJ1-4; D is possibly TRBD1 (5 bases). Germline CDR1 is SGHNT and CDR2 is YENEEA. The CDR3 spans 11 residues. V was cut by 5 bases and J by 7 bases, with 5 bases left in between. CDR3 sequence: CASSRGEKLFF. The CDR3 DNA follows: TGTGCCAGCAGCAGGGGTGAAAAACTGTTTTTT.

The gene calls are TRBV4-2 and TRBJ2-2; D remains unclear. The CDR3 totals 15 residues. V was clipped by 1 base and J by 1 base, with 7 bases between them. Germline V gene lookup returns CDR1 LGHNA and CDR2 YNFKEQ. CDR3 loop: CASSQVTGNTGELFF. Written as DNA, the CDR3 is TGTGCCAGCAGCCAAGTGACCGGGAACACCGGGGAGCTGTTTTTT.

The rearrangement uses TRBV5-1 and TRBJ1-1, with D possibly TRBD1 on 5 matching bases. CDR1 SGHRS and CDR2 YFSETQ come from the germline V gene. The CDR3 has 13 amino acids. Trimming took 4 bases from V and 6 from J, leaving 13 bases between them. CDR3 region: CASSSQGVSEAFF. In DNA, the CDR3 is TGCGCCAGCAGCAGCCAGGGCGTCTCTGAAGCTTTCTTT.

In nucleotides, the CDR3 is TGCGCCAGCAGCCAAGACCAACGGGACCCCCCGTACTTC. Its protein product is CASSQDQRDPPYF. V is TRBV4-1 and J is TRBJ2-7; D might be TRBD1 or TRBD2, each matching 5 bases. Trimming took off 0 bases at V and 12 bases at J, with 15 bases between the two ends. This CDR3 has 13 residues. Germline V CDR1 and CDR2: MGHRA, YSYEKL.

This chain uses TRBV19 with TRBJ1-5; no clear D. The germline CDR1 and CDR2 sequences are LNHDA and SQIVND (reference sequence). This CDR3 region has 16 residues. Trimming shortened V by 7 bases and J by 2 bases, and 18 bases separated the two germline ends. The CDR3 loop is CASKEGAGSGNQPQHF. CDR3 in DNA: TGTGCCAGTAAGGAGGGTGCAGGTTCCGGCAATCAGCCCCAGCATTTT.

The J gene is TRBJ2-1, the V gene TRBV27; no reliable D call. V was cut by 5 bases and J by 0 bases, with 11 bases left in between. CDR3 size: 15 residues. Germline assignment: CDR1 MNHEY and CDR2 SMNVEV (reference sequence). DNA for the CDR3: TGTGCCAGCAGTCCGGTGAGCATCTCCTACAATGAGCAGTTCTTC. It translates to CASSPVSISYNEQFF.

Notes on this clone: Mismatch with germline at one junction end may stem from a read error. J is TRBJ2-1 and V is TRBV7-9; 11 bases align to TRBD2. This CDR3 comprises 16 residues. Looked up from germline, CDR1 is SEHNR and CDR2 is FQNEAQ (reference sequence). The CDR3: CASSSTGLAVSNGQFF. The CDR3 DNA reads TGTGCCAGCAGCTCAACGGGACTAGCGGTATCTAATGGGCAGTTCTTC.